This T cell receptor (beta chain) was identified during a study of blood T cells in healthy people across ages. Notes on the study in general: TCR beta diversity correlated strongly with naive T cell percentage. In long-lived donors, naive CD4+ cell counts and diversity exceeded those of aged donors.

For the second PCR, which ran for about 7 to 12 cycles, a sample-barcoded 5' primer and a J-beta primer mix were used. TCRdb reprocessed the 5' RACE reads with MiXCR, giving one entry per CDR3 protein. This table has 630,000 or so distinct CDR3 sequences, approximately 30% appearing once. At least ten counts were recorded for this clonotype. Its target is not known. The germline V and J ends were trimmed by 5 bases and 1 base, with 10 bases remaining between them. CDR1 is SGHRS and CDR2 is YFSETQ in the germline V gene. CDR3 length: 15 amino acids. Peripheral blood samples of about 10 milliliters were drawn from each donor. The total RNA that was extracted per sample amounted to at least 5 micrograms.

This sequence originates from a woman older than 75 in good health. J is TRBJ2-6 and V is TRBV5-1; tentatively, D is TRBD1 (5 bases). Sequencing was performed on blood. CDR3 nucleotide sequence: TGCGCCAGCAGGACTCAGGGTTCTGGGGCCAACGTCCTGACTTTC. This gives the protein CASRTQGSGANVLTF.